The 24 T cell receptor beta chains in this list originate from one sample, sequenced in a study of T-cell reconstitution after alpha-beta-depleted transplantation in children. The TCRbeta library was prepared with unique molecular identifiers. TCRdb ran MiXCR on the PCR reads and lists one entry per CDR3 protein. Of hundreds of thousands of distinct CDR3 sequences listed, approximately 10% are singletons. This specimen was PBMCs from the stem cell graft donor, taken from the stem cell graft. Every receptor here comes from a human donor who donated a stem cell graft to a child with acute myeloid leukemia.

This chain joins TRBV5-1 and TRBJ2-3; no clear D. The CDR3 length is 14 residues. The V and J ends lost 4 bases and 2 bases respectively, with 11 bases between them. Germline V gene sequence: CDR1 SGHRS, CDR2 YFSETQ. The CDR3 here is CASSPVPSTDTQYF. The DNA for the CDR3 is TGCGCCAGCAGCCCCGTTCCCTCCACAGATACGCAGTATTTT.

This rearrangement joins TRBV5-1 to TRBJ1-1; tentatively, D is TRBD1 (5 bases). Germline CDR1 SGHRS, CDR2 YFSETQ. The CDR3 loop spans 17 amino acids. V lost 5 bases and J 6 bases, leaving 26 bases between the germline ends. CDR3 amino acids: CASRPGSGSGRGAEAFF. The CDR3 region has the DNA TGCGCCAGCAGACCTGGGTCAGGCTCTGGCCGGGGCGCTGAAGCTTTCTTT.

This clonotype was counted ten times or more. The chain couples TRBV25-1 to TRBJ2-5; tentatively, D is TRBD1 (5 bases). This CDR3 comprises 14 residues. The V end was cut by 2 bases, the J end by 1 base, with 8 bases between. The V gene's germline CDR1 is MGHDK and CDR2 SYGVNS. CDR3 nucleotide sequence: TGTGCCAGCAGTGAAACAGGTTTCCAAGAGACCCAGTACTTC. Protein: CASSETGFQETQYF. The full variable domain, in which reference TRBV25-1 and TRBJ2-5 provide the parts outside the CDR3, is EADIYQTPRYLVIGTGKKITLECSQTMGHDKMYWYQQDPGMELHLIHYSYGVNSTEKGDLSSESTVSRIRTEHFPLTLESARPSHTSQYLCASSETGFQETQYFGPGTRLLVL.

This clonotype was seen a few times. The chain carries TRBV24-1 and TRBJ2-5; TRBD2 matches 7 bases. The trim removed 7 bases at V and 5 bases at J, leaving 6 bases unmatched. Germline CDR1 is KGHDR and CDR2 is SFDVKD. This CDR3 spans 13 amino acids. The CDR3 DNA reads TGTGCCACCAGCCGCCGGGAGGACGAGACCCAGTACTTC. It specifies CATSRREDETQYF.

This clonotype came up many times. The gene calls are TRBV7-8 and TRBJ1-1, with 10 positions matching TRBD1. J was trimmed by 4 bases and V by 5 bases; bases with no gene match: 4. Germline CDR1 reads SGHVS; CDR2 reads FQNEAQ. This CDR3 comprises 14 residues. For the CDR3, the DNA is TGTGCCAGCAGCCCCGGACAGGGGGGCACTGAAGCTTTCTTT. The encoded protein is CASSPGQGGTEAFF.

This clonotype showed up many times. The V call is TRBV12-3 or TRBV12-4, the J call TRBJ2-3; D is uncertain. This CDR3 region has 14 residues. V was pared by 3 bases and J by 4 bases, with 11 bases between. CDR3 DNA sequence: TGTGCCAGCAGTTTCGGCCAGCTAGCAGATACGCAGTATTTT. It specifies CASSFGQLADTQYF.

This clonotype has at least ten counts. The chain has TRBV5-1 and TRBJ2-2; D tentatively reads TRBD1 or TRBD2 (5 bases each). The V end was cut by 1 base, the J end by 1 base, with 8 bases between. Germline loops: CDR1 SGHRS, CDR2 YFSETQ. CDR3 size: 15 residues. CDR3 nucleotides: TGCGCCAGCAGCTTGCCTGGGGGGAACACCGGGGAGCTGTTTTTT. Its protein is CASSLPGGNTGELFF.

Many counts were recorded for this clonotype. V is TRBV11-2 and J is TRBJ2-1; 7 bases are a match to TRBD2. CDR3 length: 13 amino acids. Trimming removed 5 bases from V and 5 bases from J; junction bases left unmatched: 3. CDR1 and CDR2 (germline): SGHAT, FQNNGV. The CDR3 coding sequence is TGTGCCAGCAGCCCCGGGACTAACAATGAGCAGTTCTTC. Translating gives CASSPGTNNEQFF.

The chain carries TRBV30 and TRBJ2-3; D remains unclear. CDR1 GTSNPN and CDR2 SVGIG come from the germline V gene (reference sequence). This CDR3 contains 15 residues. Trimming stripped 0 bases from V and 6 bases from J, with 16 bases between. For the CDR3, the DNA is TGTGCCTGGAGTGTTGTGCGCCGGGTGTCGGATACGCAGTATTTT. Protein product: CAWSVVRRVSDTQYF.

This clonotype was detected only a few times. The chain carries TRBV5-1 and TRBJ1-1; D is unresolved. This CDR3 is built from 15 residues. V was shortened by 3 bases and J by 5 bases, with 17 bases between the two germline ends. Looked up from germline, CDR1 is SGHRS and CDR2 is YFSETQ. CDR3 sequence reads: CASSSRGGRDTEAFF. CDR3 nucleotide sequence: TGCGCCAGCAGCTCCCGTGGAGGGAGGGATACTGAAGCTTTCTTT.

This clonotype came up many times. The chain recombines TRBV12-3 or TRBV12-4 with TRBJ2-2, with D possibly TRBD1 on 5 matching bases. There are 15 residues in the CDR3. V was clipped by 4 bases and J by 1 base, with 10 bases between them. In DNA, the CDR3 is TGTGCCAGCAGTTCGCGGACACGGAACACCGGGGAGCTGTTTTTT. This encodes CASSSRTRNTGELFF.

The J gene is TRBJ1-6, the V gene TRBV28, with 7 bases matching TRBD1. V lost 7 bases to trimming and J lost 7 bases; unmatched junction nucleotides: 7. The CDR3 has 14 amino acids. CDR1 is MDHEN and CDR2 is SYDVKM in the germline V gene. CDR3 sequence (DNA): TGTGCCAGCAAAACCGGGACAGTGAATTCACCCCTCCACTTT. The encoded protein is CASKTGTVNSPLHF.

Of note for this clonotype: A read error may be the cause here, since a much bigger clone is one base away. The chain employs TRBV20-1 and TRBJ2-2, with D possibly matching TRBD2 (5 bases). Germline V gene lookup returns CDR1 DFQATT and CDR2 SNEGSKA (reference sequence). This CDR3 is built from 14 residues. This CDR3 reads CCARDQDYTGELFF. The CDR3 coding sequence is TGCTGTGCTAGAGACCAGGACTACACCGGGGAGCTGTTTTTT.

V and J are TRBV5-1 and TRBJ2-1; 10 bases match TRBD2. Per germline, CDR1 SGHRS and CDR2 YFSETQ. V dropped 5 bases and J dropped 8; count of bases not matched to a gene: 10. The CDR3 runs 15 residues. CDR3: CASRRQREGLYEQFF. The DNA of the CDR3 is TGCGCCAGCAGACGCCAGCGGGAGGGCCTCTATGAGCAGTTCTTC. Full variable domain (remainder filled in from reference TRBV5-1 and TRBJ2-1): KAGVTQTPRYLIKTRGQQVTLSCSPISGHRSVSWYQQTPGQGLQFLFEYFSETQRNKGNFPGRFSGRQFSNSRSEMNVSTLELGDSALYLCASRRQREGLYEQFFGPGTRLTVL.

In regard to this clonotype: A read error may explain this, as a much larger clone is one base away. This likely comes from a read error, as the CDR3 has no conserved phenylalanine or tryptophan at its end. The chain recombines TRBV6-5 with TRBJ2-5, with TRBD2 matching 14 bases. The germline gives CDR1 MNHEY, CDR2 SVGAGI. The CDR3 sequence is 17 residues long. J gave up 4 bases and V 4 bases, and 8 bases lay outside the gene matches. As DNA, the CDR3 is TGTGCCAGCAGTTTCTCGACTAGCGGGAGGGCAGGAGAGACCCAGTACTTA. Translated, it gives CASSFSTSGRAGETQYL.

The gene calls are TRBV29-1 and TRBJ2-3; D may correspond to TRBD1 or TRBD2 (6 bases each). The germline CDR1 and CDR2 sequences are SQVTM and ANQGSEA. V was trimmed by 5 bases and J by 1 base, leaving 16 bases between them. The CDR3 is made up of 15 amino acids. The CDR3 sequence: CSVHLAEGGTDTQYF. CDR3 DNA sequence: TGCAGCGTTCACCTTGCGGAGGGGGGCACAGATACGCAGTATTTT.

This clonotype was detected only a few times. The rearrangement uses TRBV7-6 and TRBJ2-1; no definite D call. Trimming took 5 bases from V and 0 from J, leaving 14 bases between them. This CDR3 spans 16 amino acids. CDR1 and CDR2 (germline): SGHVS, FNYEAQ. For the CDR3, the DNA is TGTGCCAGCAGCCCTTCCGCGCCGAGCTCCTACAATGAGCAGTTCTTC. This codes for CASSPSAPSSYNEQFF.

The sample holds many counts of this clonotype. The chain has TRBV12-3 or TRBV12-4 and TRBJ2-7, with D unresolved. V dropped 0 bases and J dropped 4 bases, with 7 bases sitting between them. The CDR3 runs to 13 residues. This CDR3 reads CASSLATVYEQYF. CDR3 bases: TGTGCCAGCAGTTTAGCTACGGTGTACGAGCAGTACTTC.

There are many counts of this clonotype. This rearrangement joins TRBV10-3 to TRBJ2-7, with a tentative D call TRBD2 (6 bases). Germline V gives CDR1 ENHRY, CDR2 SYGVKD. The CDR3 is 13 residues long. V lost 3 bases and J lost 3, with 9 bases in between. CDR3 DNA: TGTGCCATCAGTGACCCGGAGGGCTACGAGCAGTACTTC. Its translation: CAISDPEGYEQYF.

In its sample, this clonotype was seen a few times. The chain uses TRBV7-8 and TRBJ1-3, with D maybe TRBD1 (5 bases). Looked up from germline, CDR1 is SGHVS and CDR2 is FQNEAQ. V was cut by 5 bases and J by 0 bases, with 8 bases left in between. This CDR3 comprises 14 residues. CDR3 in amino acids: CASSGAGSGNTIYF. The CDR3 DNA sequence: TGTGCCAGCAGCGGGGCAGGCTCTGGAAACACCATATATTTT.

The rearrangement joins TRBV6-2 or TRBV6-3 to TRBJ1-5; D remains unclear. Germline-derived CDR1 and CDR2 are MNHEY and SVGEGT. Trimming pared 2 bases from V and 0 bases from J, leaving 8 bases between. This CDR3 is built from 15 residues. In DNA, the CDR3 is TGTGCCAGCAGTTACACGGGTGATAGCAATCAGCCCCAGCATTTT. This codes for CASSYTGDSNQPQHF.

The chain couples TRBV7-2 to TRBJ2-1, with D possibly TRBD1 on 6 matching bases. Germline V gives CDR1 SGHTA, CDR2 FQGNSA. V shed 10 bases and J shed 7 bases, with 29 bases lying between them. The CDR3 extends over 17 amino acids. The DNA for the CDR3 is TGTGCCATCGGCCGAAGATGGGGGAGTGAGAGGGGGAATGAGCAGTTCTTC. This gives the protein CAIGRRWGSERGNEQFF.

The rearrangement uses TRBV5-1 and TRBJ2-5; maybe TRBD1 (6 bases). This CDR3 is built from 14 residues. Germline V gene data show CDR1 as SGHRS and CDR2 as YFSETQ. Trimming cost V 4 bases and J 0 bases, with 10 bases left between them. CDR3 in amino acids: CASSPRTDQETQYF. Written as DNA, the CDR3 is TGCGCCAGCAGCCCGCGGACAGACCAAGAGACCCAGTACTTC.

This clonotype has a count of ten or more. CDR3 loop: CSARAPGQGPYEQYF. CDR3 coding DNA: TGCAGTGCTAGGGCTCCGGGACAGGGGCCCTACGAGCAGTACTTC. This sequence joins TRBV20-1 and TRBJ2-7; 10 bases are a match to TRBD1. This CDR3 has 15 amino acids. Germline CDR1 is DFQATT and CDR2 is SNEGSKA (reference sequence). V trimming: 3 bases; J trimming: 2 bases; junction bases outside the gene matches: 7.